The entry below gives a single TCR beta chain sequence along with its context. This sample is drawn from a study of control samples from healthy donors and cancer patients. V lost 2 bases to trimming and J lost 1 base, with 5 bases between them. Germline CDR1 SEHNR, CDR2 FQNEAQ (reference sequence). This CDR3 is 13 amino acids long. Profiled with immunoSEQ multiplex PCR; TCRdb holds only in-frame clones, not every one. The sample consists of 130,000 or so clones, over 75% of them appearing once. The sequence was collected from a man aged 40-49 years in good health. Material for sequencing was blood. The chain employs TRBV7-9 and TRBJ1-1; D ambiguous. The CDR3 spells CASSLPGNTEAFF. CDR3 in DNA: TGTGCCAGCAGCTTACCCGGGAACACTGAAGCTTTCTTT.